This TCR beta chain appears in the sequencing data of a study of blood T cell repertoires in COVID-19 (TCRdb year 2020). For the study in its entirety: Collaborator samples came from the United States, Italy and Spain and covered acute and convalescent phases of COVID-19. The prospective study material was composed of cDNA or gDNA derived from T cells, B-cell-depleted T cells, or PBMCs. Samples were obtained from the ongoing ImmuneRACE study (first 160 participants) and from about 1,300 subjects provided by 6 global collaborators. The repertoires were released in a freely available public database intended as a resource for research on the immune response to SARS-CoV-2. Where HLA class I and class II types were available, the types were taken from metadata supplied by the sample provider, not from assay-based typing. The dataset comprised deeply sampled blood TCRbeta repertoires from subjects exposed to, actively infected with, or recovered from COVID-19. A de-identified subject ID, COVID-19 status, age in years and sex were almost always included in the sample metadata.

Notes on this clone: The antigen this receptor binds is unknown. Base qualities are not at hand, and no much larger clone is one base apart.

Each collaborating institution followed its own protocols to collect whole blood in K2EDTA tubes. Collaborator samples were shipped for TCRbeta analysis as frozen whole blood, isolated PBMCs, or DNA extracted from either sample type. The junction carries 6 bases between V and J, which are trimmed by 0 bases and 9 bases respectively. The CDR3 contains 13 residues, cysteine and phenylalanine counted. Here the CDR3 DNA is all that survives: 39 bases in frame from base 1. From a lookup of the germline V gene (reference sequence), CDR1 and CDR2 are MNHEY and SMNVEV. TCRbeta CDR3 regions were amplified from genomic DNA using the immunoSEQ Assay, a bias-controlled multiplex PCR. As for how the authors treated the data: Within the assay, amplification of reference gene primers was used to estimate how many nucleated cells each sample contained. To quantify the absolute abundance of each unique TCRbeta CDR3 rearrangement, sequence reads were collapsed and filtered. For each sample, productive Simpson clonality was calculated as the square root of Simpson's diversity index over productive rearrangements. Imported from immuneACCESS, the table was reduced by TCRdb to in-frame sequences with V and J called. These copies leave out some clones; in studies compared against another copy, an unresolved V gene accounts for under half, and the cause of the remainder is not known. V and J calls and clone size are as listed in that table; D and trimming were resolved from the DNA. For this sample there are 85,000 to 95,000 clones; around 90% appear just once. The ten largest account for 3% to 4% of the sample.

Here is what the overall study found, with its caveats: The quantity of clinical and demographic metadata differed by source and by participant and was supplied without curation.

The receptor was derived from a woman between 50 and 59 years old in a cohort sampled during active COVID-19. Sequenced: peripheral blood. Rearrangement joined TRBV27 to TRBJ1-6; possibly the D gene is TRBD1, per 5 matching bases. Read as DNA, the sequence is TGTGCCAGCAGTTTATCTCAGGGTTCACCCCTCCACTTT. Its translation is CASSLSQGSPLHF.